This T cell receptor beta chain stems from a study of Graves' ophthalmopathy and Graves' hyperthyroidism. About the study: Ahead of any treatment, peripheral blood was obtained at the initial diagnosis.

Study-wide findings and caveats: The model reached 70.59% sensitivity and around 74% specificity for predicting ophthalmopathy progression. The authors also found most expanded thyroid clonotypes above 0.001 frequency in blood.

Turning to this clonotype: Its antigen is unidentified.

The CDR3 length is 16 residues. Germline CDR1 is LNHNV and CDR2 is YYDKDF (reference sequence). The ends were cut back, 4 bases at V and 4 bases at J, with 19 bases in the middle. The study amplified TCR beta CDR3 regions using RNA transcripts. Second-round multiplex PCR came after first-round RT-PCR with HTBI primers. One entry per CDR3 protein results from TCRdb running MiXCR on the multiplex PCR reads. The sample holds some 150,000 distinct CDR3 sequences, 30% to 45% seen once. Enrollment excluded any patients with other autoimmune diseases, uncontrolled infections, pregnancy or lactation. Specimen: peripheral blood. J is TRBJ1-2 and V is TRBV15; D may be TRBD1 (6 bases). The clonotype was recovered from a man under 40 with Graves' ophthalmopathy. CDR3 loop: CATSTARQDNLYGYTF. The CDR3 bases are TGTGCCACCAGCACAGCCCGACAGGATAACCTCTATGGCTACACCTTC.